The T cell receptor beta chain under discussion was sequenced for a study of beta chain features in type 1 diabetes. Study observations and caveats: It was among patients, rather than healthy donors, that naive, central memory and Treg TCRB repertoires appeared more similar.

Expressed TCRB transcripts were sequenced, since all the RNA that had been isolated was reverse transcribed. The table came from immunoSEQ multiplex PCR; TCRdb's copy has only in-frame clones and leaves some out. The table shows approximately 300,000 clones, with about 11% occurring only once. The authors took one heparinised blood draw, averaging about 116 mL, from each donor. In its sample, this clone was seen a few times. Antigen specificity is unknown. Germline assignment: CDR1 LGHNT and CDR2 FRNRAP. V lost 3 bases and J 4 bases, leaving 8 bases between the germline ends. The length of the CDR3 is 13 residues.

The sequence was obtained from a woman under 40 in good health. The sequenced material came from naive CD4+ T cells from blood. The rearrangement links TRBV12-5 to TRBJ2-3, with D perhaps TRBD1 (6 bases). The CDR3 DNA is TGTGCTAGTGGTTTTCAGGGGCCAGATACGCAGTATTTT. Amino acids: CASGFQGPDTQYF.